A selection of T cell receptor beta chains follows, all from one sample in a study of T-cell reconstitution after alpha-beta-depleted transplantation in children. TCRdb re-called the PCR reads through MiXCR, storing one row per CDR3 protein. The table includes 250,000 to 300,000 distinct CDR3 sequences, more than 9% detected once. Specimen: PBMCs from the stem cell graft donor, collected from the stem cell graft. Receptors were obtained from a human donor who donated a stem cell graft to a child with SCID. CDR3s leave out the opening cysteine and the closing phenylalanine or tryptophan.

V gene: TRBV2
J gene: TRBJ2-7
CDR3 protein: ASSEAMGGYEQY

V gene: TRBV2
J gene: TRBJ2-7
CDR3 protein: ASSEQGAAYEQY

V gene: TRBV4-1
J gene: TRBJ2-5
CDR3 protein: ASSQETGSGETQY

V gene: TRBV24-1
J gene: TRBJ2-3
CDR3 protein: ATSDHNTDTQY

V gene: TRBV5-1
J gene: TRBJ2-2
CDR3 protein: ASSPGPQNTGELF

V gene: TRBV5-1
J gene: TRBJ1-4
CDR3 protein: ASSLVGTRNEKLF

V gene: TRBV5-6
J gene: TRBJ2-7
CDR3 protein: ASSGELEGLIYEQY

V gene: TRBV12-3/TRBV12-4
J gene: TRBJ2-7
CDR3 protein: ASSLGSREQY

V gene: TRBV10-3
J gene: TRBJ2-5
CDR3 protein: AISDSGGGGETQY

V gene: TRBV5-5
J gene: TRBJ2-2
CDR3 protein: ASSLDWTNTGELF

V gene: TRBV5-1
J gene: TRBJ2-1
CDR3 protein: ASSLGPGTPVNEQF

V gene: TRBV12-3/TRBV12-4
J gene: TRBJ2-1
CDR3 protein: ASSSGTGGRNEQF

V gene: TRBV5-6
J gene: TRBJ1-5
CDR3 protein: ASSLDHLNNQPQH

V gene: TRBV3-1
J gene: TRBJ2-1
CDR3 protein: ASSQAAGINEQF

V gene: TRBV3-1
J gene: TRBJ1-1
CDR3 protein: ASSQREENTEAF

V gene: TRBV9
J gene: TRBJ2-5
CDR3 protein: ASSPDRGYGETQY

V gene: TRBV5-5
J gene: TRBJ2-1
CDR3 protein: ASSLVGQDYNEQF

V gene: TRBV29-1
J gene: TRBJ2-7
CDR3 protein: SGGETGIYEQY

V gene: TRBV9
J gene: TRBJ2-1
CDR3 protein: ASSFLSGGPSNEQF